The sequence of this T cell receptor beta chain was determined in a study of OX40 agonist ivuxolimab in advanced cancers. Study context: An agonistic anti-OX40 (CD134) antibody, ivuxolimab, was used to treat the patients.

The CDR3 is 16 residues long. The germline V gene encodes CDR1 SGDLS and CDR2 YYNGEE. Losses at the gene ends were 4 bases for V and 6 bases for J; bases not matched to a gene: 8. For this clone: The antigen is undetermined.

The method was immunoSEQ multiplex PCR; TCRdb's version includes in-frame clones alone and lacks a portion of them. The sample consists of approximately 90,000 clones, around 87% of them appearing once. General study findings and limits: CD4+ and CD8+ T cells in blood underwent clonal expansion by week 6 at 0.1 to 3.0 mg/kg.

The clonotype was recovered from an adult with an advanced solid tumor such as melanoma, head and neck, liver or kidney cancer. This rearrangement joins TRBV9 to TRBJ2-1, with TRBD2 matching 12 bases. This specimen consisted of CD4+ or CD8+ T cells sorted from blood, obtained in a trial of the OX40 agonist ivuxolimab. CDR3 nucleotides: TGTGCCAGCAGCACTCTAGCGGGAGGGCCCCTCAATGAGCAGTTCTTC. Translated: CASSTLAGGPLNEQFF. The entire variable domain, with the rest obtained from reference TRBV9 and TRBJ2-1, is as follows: DSGVTQTPKHLITATGQRVTLRCSPRSGDLSVYWYQQSLDQGLQFLIQYYNGEERAKGNILERFSAQQFPDLHSELNLSSLELGDSALYFCASSTLAGGPLNEQFFGPGTRLTVL.